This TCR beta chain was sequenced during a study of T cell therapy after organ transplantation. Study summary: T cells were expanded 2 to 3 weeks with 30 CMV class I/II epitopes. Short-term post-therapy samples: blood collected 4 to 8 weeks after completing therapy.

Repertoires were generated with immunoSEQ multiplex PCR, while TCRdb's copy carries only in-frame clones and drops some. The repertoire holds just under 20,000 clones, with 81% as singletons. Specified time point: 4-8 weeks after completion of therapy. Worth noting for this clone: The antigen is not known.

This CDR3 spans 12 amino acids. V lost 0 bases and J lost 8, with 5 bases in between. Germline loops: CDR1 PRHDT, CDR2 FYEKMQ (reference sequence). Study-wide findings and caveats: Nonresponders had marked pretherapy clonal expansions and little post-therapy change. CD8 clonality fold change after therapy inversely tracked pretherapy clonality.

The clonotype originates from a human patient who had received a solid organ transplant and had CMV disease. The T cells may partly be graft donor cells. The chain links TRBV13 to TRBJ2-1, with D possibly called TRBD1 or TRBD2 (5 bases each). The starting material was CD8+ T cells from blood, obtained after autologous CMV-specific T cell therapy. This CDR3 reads CASSLGGDEQFF. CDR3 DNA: TGTGCCAGCAGCTTAGGGGGGGATGAGCAGTTCTTC.